These 2 T cell receptor beta chains were sequenced from one sample in a study of a mutant IDH1 vaccine in newly diagnosed glioma. Time point defined: week 47, end of study. Doses consisted of 300 ug of mutant IDH1 20-mer peptide each, paired with topical imiquimod. Produced via immunoSEQ multiplex PCR; TCRdb's table is partial and in-frame only. Here the sample spans tens of thousands of clones, about 65% being singletons. No antigen has been identified for these receptors. The sequences come from peripheral blood mononuclear cells (PBMCs), collected from a glioma patient whose treatment included an IDH1 peptide vaccine. All receptors derive from a man aged 35 to 55 with glioma. Some clones in this sample may be carry-over from other donors' samples.

The V and J genes are TRBV27 and TRBJ2-7; D is unclear. This CDR3 has 15 amino acids. V was trimmed by 6 bases and J by 0 bases, leaving 15 bases between them. The germline V gene encodes CDR1 MNHEY and CDR2 SMNVEV (reference sequence). CDR3 in DNA: TGTGCCAGCAGACCCCTTAGACCGAGCTCCTACGAGCAGTACTTC. This encodes CASRPLRPSSYEQYF.

The J gene is TRBJ1-1, the V gene TRBV30; the D gene is possibly TRBD1 (5 bases). This CDR3 comprises 12 residues. V lost 5 bases and J lost 1, with 8 bases in between. Germline V CDR1 and CDR2: GTSNPN, SVGIG (reference sequence). CDR3 coding DNA: TGTGCCTGGGGGGGAGGGAACACTGAAGCTTTCTTT. Residues: CAWGGGNTEAFF.